The 6 T cell receptor beta chains in this list originate from one sample, sequenced in a study of shared clonotypes between healthy human individuals. Assay used: immunoSEQ multiplex PCR; TCRdb lists only in-frame clones, some missing. The table records roughly 760,000 clones, roughly 70% of them present only once. Specimen: memory CD4+ T cells sorted from blood. Subset denoted: CD45RA-negative fraction. These receptors originate from a woman aged 30 to 39 in good health.

The chain has TRBV5-1 and TRBJ2-1; TRBD2 agrees at 7 bases. With 0 bases clipped from V and 2 bases from J, the junction kept 5 bases outside the gene matches. Per the germline V gene, CDR1 is SGHRS and CDR2 is YFSETQ. The length of the CDR3 is 16 residues. CDR3 sequence (DNA): TGCGCCAGCAGCTTGGAGCCTACTAGCGCCTACAATGAGCAGTTCTTC. It yields the protein CASSLEPTSAYNEQFF.

The chain joins TRBV28 to TRBJ1-3; 7 bases fit TRBD1. CDR1 MDHEN and CDR2 SYDVKM come from the germline V gene. With V trimmed by 2 bases and J by 2 bases, 6 bases remained unmatched. The CDR3 runs to 16 residues. The CDR3 sequence: CASSLGSQGAGNTIYF. Here the CDR3 DNA reads TGTGCCAGCAGTTTAGGAAGCCAGGGGGCTGGAAACACCATATATTTT.

The J gene is TRBJ2-1, the V gene TRBV18; 7 nucleotides align to TRBD2. J gave up 10 bases and V 6 bases, and 9 bases lay outside the gene matches. The CDR3 sequence is 13 residues long. In germline, CDR1 is KGHSH, CDR2 LQKENI. As DNA, the CDR3 is TGTGCCAGCTCTCCTGAGACTAGCAGAGAGCAGTTCTTC. Amino acids: CASSPETSREQFF.

Notes on this clone: Other DNA sequences of this sample code for an identical CDR3. The chain is built from TRBV19 and TRBJ2-3, with TRBD2 as a possible D gene (5 bases). Trimming shortened V by 3 bases and J by 0 bases, and 10 bases separated the two germline ends. CDR3 length: 15 residues. In germline, CDR1 is LNHDA, CDR2 SQIVND (reference sequence). CDR3 DNA: TGTGCCAGTAGTATTGGAGGCGGGAGCACAGATACGCAGTATTTT. Protein product: CASSIGGGSTDTQYF. Together with reference TRBV19 and TRBJ2-3, the CDR3 gives the full variable domain: DGGITQSPKYLFRKEGQNVTLSCEQNLNHDAMYWYRQDPGQGLRLIYYSQIVNDFQKGDIAEGYSVSREKKESFPLTVTSAQKNPTAFYLCASSIGGGSTDTQYFGPGTRLTVL.

The chain combines TRBV4-1 with TRBJ1-2; D is ambiguous. The CDR3 consists of 14 residues. The V end lost 0 bases, the J end lost 4 bases, and 9 bases lay between the germline ends. Looked up from germline, CDR1 is MGHRA and CDR2 is YSYEKL. The CDR3 here is CASSQDGILYGYTF. For the CDR3, the DNA is TGCGCCAGCAGCCAAGATGGCATTCTCTATGGCTACACCTTC.

The J gene is TRBJ2-7, the V gene TRBV5-1, with 8 nucleotides matching TRBD2. This CDR3 region has 14 residues. The V gene end was trimmed by 6 bases and the J gene end by 2 bases; junction bases not matched to a gene: 7. From germline, CDR1 is SGHRS and CDR2 YFSETQ. This CDR3 is CASKGLDLAYEQYF. The CDR3, as DNA: TGCGCCAGCAAGGGACTAGACCTGGCCTACGAGCAGTACTTC.